The 14 T cell receptor beta chains reported below all come from one sample, sequenced in a study of blood T cell repertoires in COVID-19. Clones were sequenced by immunoSEQ multiplex PCR, and TCRdb holds only the in-frame ones, with some missing. The table includes 200,000 to 250,000 clones, 88% detected once. Sequenced material: peripheral blood. These receptor sequences come from a woman aged 55-75 years with acute or convalescent COVID-19.

The genes are TRBV10-1 and TRBJ1-1, with D possibly TRBD1 on 6 matching bases. V was clipped by 6 bases and J by 1 base, with 15 bases between them. Germline V gene sequence: CDR1 WNHNN, CDR2 SYGVQD (reference sequence). The CDR3 sequence is 15 residues long. The CDR3 DNA sequence: TGCGCCAGCAGCCGGGACACTGCCCGGAACACTGAAGCTTTCTTT. Translation: CASSRDTARNTEAFF.

This chain joins TRBV27 and TRBJ1-4, with D hard to call. This CDR3 has 15 residues. V shed 3 bases and J shed 5 bases, with 13 bases lying between them. In germline, CDR1 is MNHEY, CDR2 SMNVEV (reference sequence). The CDR3 DNA reads TGTGCCAGCAGTTTGGATCGAGGAAGAAATGAAAAACTGTTTTTT. Translated: CASSLDRGRNEKLFF.

The rearrangement joins TRBV9 to TRBJ2-2, with TRBD1 identical over 8 bases. Trimming at V came to 7 bases and at J to 2 bases, leaving 13 bases not matched to a gene. The CDR3 is 17 residues long. Germline V lookup: CDR1 SGDLS, CDR2 YYNGEE. The CDR3 reads CASQDDRGSPNTGELFF. CDR3 sequence (DNA): TGTGCCAGCCAAGACGACAGGGGCTCACCAAACACCGGGGAGCTGTTTTTT.

The chain uses TRBV24-1 and TRBJ2-7; weak D call: TRBD1 (6 bases). Germline values: CDR1 KGHDR, CDR2 SFDVKD. The CDR3 has 20 residues. V was cut by 4 bases and J by 2 bases, with 29 bases left in between. In DNA form, the CDR3 reads TGTGCCACCAGTGACTCTGCCGGGACAACAAGCTCCTCGCGGCCCTACGAGCAGTACTTC. As protein: CATSDSAGTTSSSRPYEQYF.

V and J are TRBV6-5 and TRBJ1-1; 8 nucleotides line up with TRBD1. V lost 7 bases and J lost 4; bases outside the gene matches: 8. Germline CDR1 MNHEY, CDR2 SVGAGI. The CDR3 has 14 amino acids. CDR3 in amino acids: CASTKTGALTEAFF. In DNA form, the CDR3 reads TGTGCCAGCACTAAGACAGGGGCCCTCACTGAAGCTTTCTTT.

The chain couples TRBV25-1 to TRBJ1-3, with TRBD1 as a possible D gene (5 bases). In germline, CDR1 is MGHDK, CDR2 SYGVNS. V was trimmed by 3 bases and J by 1 base, leaving 10 bases between them. The CDR3 loop spans 15 amino acids. This chain's CDR3 is CASSDRRVSGNTIYF. In nucleotides, the CDR3 is TGTGCCAGCAGTGACCGCAGGGTATCTGGAAACACCATATATTTT.

This clone came up a few times. Other DNA sequences in this sample translate to the same CDR3. The CDR3 coding sequence is TGTGCCAGCAGCCTTCGGGACAGGGGATCGAACACTGAAGCTTTCTTT. Translated, it gives CASSLRDRGSNTEAFF. The rearrangement links TRBV7-8 to TRBJ1-1; 10 bases are a match to TRBD1. This CDR3 is built from 16 residues. Germline values: CDR1 SGHVS, CDR2 FQNEAQ. V lost 5 bases, J lost 1 base, and 7 bases stayed unmatched.

The DNA for the CDR3 is TGTGCCAGCGGATTCAGGCGTTCAACTGAAGCTTTCTTT. Translated: CASGFRRSTEAFF. The rearrangement joins TRBV7-9 to TRBJ1-1; the D is unclear. The CDR3 length is 13 residues. Germline V gives CDR1 SEHNR, CDR2 FQNEAQ (reference sequence). V lost 8 bases, J lost 5 bases, and 15 bases lay in between. The entire variable domain, with the rest obtained from reference TRBV7-9 and TRBJ1-1, is as follows: DTGVSQNPRHKITKRGQNVTFRCDPISEHNRLYWYRQTLGQGPEFLTYFQNEAQLEKSRLLSDRFSAERPKGSFSTLEIQRTEQGDSAMYLCASGFRRSTEAFFGQGTRLTVV.

The V call is TRBV29-1, the J call TRBJ2-1; D possibly corresponds to TRBD2 (5 bases). Germline CDR1 SQVTM, CDR2 ANQGSEA. This CDR3 region has 16 residues. The V gene lost 1 base and the J gene lost 3 bases, with 16 bases spanning the gap. The CDR3 DNA reads as TGCAGCGTTGAAGGAAGCGGAGTGGGGTACTACAATGAGCAGTTCTTC. Translation: CSVEGSGVGYYNEQFF.

The chain couples TRBV13 to TRBJ1-6; 8 bases match TRBD1. There are 17 residues in the CDR3. Germline trimming cut 1 base from V and 6 bases from J; bases unmatched to any gene: 8. In germline, CDR1 is PRHDT, CDR2 FYEKMQ (reference sequence). The CDR3 spells CASSLVSGTGGNSPLHF. CDR3 DNA: TGTGCCAGCAGCTTAGTCTCAGGGACAGGAGGTAATTCACCCCTCCACTTT.

The chain couples TRBV19 to TRBJ2-1, with 8 bases aligning to TRBD2. The germline gives CDR1 LNHDA, CDR2 SQIVND (reference sequence). J lost 0 bases, V lost 4 bases, and 8 bases had no gene match. The CDR3 runs to 17 residues. The CDR3, as DNA: TGTGCCAGTAGTACATCACTAGCGGTTAGCTCCTACAATGAGCAGTTCTTC. This encodes CASSTSLAVSSYNEQFF. Complete variable domain (other parts from reference TRBV19 and TRBJ2-1): DGGITQSPKYLFRKEGQNVTLSCEQNLNHDAMYWYRQDPGQGLRLIYYSQIVNDFQKGDIAEGYSVSREKKESFPLTVTSAQKNPTAFYLCASSTSLAVSSYNEQFFGPGTRLTVL.

The J gene is TRBJ2-7, the V gene TRBV6-5, with TRBD1 identical over 8 bases. The length of the CDR3 is 15 residues. Trimming removed 4 bases from V and 0 bases from J; junction bases left unmatched: 5. Germline V lookup: CDR1 MNHEY, CDR2 SVGAGI. This chain's CDR3 is CASSFDRGTSYEQYF. In DNA form, the CDR3 reads TGTGCCAGCAGTTTTGACAGGGGAACCTCCTACGAGCAGTACTTC.

The chain links TRBV27 to TRBJ2-2, with D unclear. Trimming took off 6 bases at V and 1 base at J, with 6 bases between the two ends. CDR1 is MNHEY, CDR2 SMNVEV, per germline (reference sequence). CDR3 length: 13 residues. This chain's CDR3 is CASRLQNTGELFF. CDR3 in DNA: TGTGCCAGCAGATTACAGAACACCGGGGAGCTGTTTTTT.

This chain uses TRBV10-1 with TRBJ2-3, with D possibly being TRBD2 (6 bases). V was shortened by 6 bases and J by 3 bases, with 10 bases between the two germline ends. The CDR3 totals 13 residues. Looked up from germline, CDR1 is WNHNN and CDR2 is SYGVQD (reference sequence). The DNA of the CDR3 is TGCGCCAGCAGCAGACTAGAAACAGATACGCAGTATTTT. Amino acids: CASSRLETDTQYF.